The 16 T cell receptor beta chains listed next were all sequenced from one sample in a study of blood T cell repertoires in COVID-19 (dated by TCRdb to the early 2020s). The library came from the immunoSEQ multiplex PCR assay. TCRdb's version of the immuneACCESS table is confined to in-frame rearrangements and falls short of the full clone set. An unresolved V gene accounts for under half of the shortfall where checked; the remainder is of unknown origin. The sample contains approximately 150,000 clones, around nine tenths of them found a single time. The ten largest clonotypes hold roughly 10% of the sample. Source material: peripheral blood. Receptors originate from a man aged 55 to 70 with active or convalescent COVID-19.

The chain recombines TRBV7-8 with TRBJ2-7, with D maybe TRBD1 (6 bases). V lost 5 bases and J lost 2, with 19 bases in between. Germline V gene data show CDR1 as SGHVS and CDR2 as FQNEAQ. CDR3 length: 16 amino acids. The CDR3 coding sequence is TGTGCCAGCAGCGGTAAATCCGGGACACCTACCTACGAGCAGTACTTC. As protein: CASSGKSGTPTYEQYF.

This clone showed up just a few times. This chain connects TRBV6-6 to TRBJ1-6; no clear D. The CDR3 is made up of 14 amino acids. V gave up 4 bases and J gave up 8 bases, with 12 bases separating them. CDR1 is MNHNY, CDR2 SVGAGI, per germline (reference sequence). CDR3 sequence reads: CASSSREYDSPLHF. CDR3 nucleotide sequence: TGTGCCAGCAGTTCCCGGGAATATGATTCACCCCTCCACTTT.

The CDR3 is CASSQAAGAIYEQYF. In DNA, the CDR3 is TGTGCCAGCAGCCAGGCAGCGGGAGCTATCTACGAGCAGTACTTC. The genes are TRBV3-1 (or the pseudogene TRBV3-2) and TRBJ2-7, with TRBD2 matching 8 bases. Per the germline V gene, CDR1 is LGHDT and CDR2 is YNNKEL (reference sequence). The junction had 7 bases not matched to a gene; V was cut back by 3 bases and J by 3 bases. This CDR3 is 15 amino acids long.

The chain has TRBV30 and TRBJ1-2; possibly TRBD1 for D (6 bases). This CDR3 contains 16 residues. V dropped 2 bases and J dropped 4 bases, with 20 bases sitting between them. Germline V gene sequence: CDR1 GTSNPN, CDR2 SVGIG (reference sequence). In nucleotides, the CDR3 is TGTGCCTGGAGTCCCCCTTCACAGGGAAGTCGCTATGGCTACACCTTC. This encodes CAWSPPSQGSRYGYTF.

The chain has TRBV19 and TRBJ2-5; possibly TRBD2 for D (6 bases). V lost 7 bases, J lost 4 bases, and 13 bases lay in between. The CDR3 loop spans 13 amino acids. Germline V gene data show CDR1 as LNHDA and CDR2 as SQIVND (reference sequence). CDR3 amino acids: CASNPGLGETQYF. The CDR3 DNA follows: TGTGCCAGTAATCCGGGACTCGGAGAGACCCAGTACTTC.

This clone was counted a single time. This CDR3 reads CASSPRKTGGRQPQHF. The CDR3 DNA reads TGTGCCAGCAGTCCCCGGAAGACAGGGGGCCGTCAGCCCCAGCATTTT. The J gene is TRBJ1-5, the V gene TRBV28, with 10 bases identical to TRBD1. The J segment lost 6 bases and the V segment lost 5 bases, leaving 10 bases of the junction unmatched. The CDR3 is made up of 16 amino acids. In germline, CDR1 is MDHEN, CDR2 SYDVKM.

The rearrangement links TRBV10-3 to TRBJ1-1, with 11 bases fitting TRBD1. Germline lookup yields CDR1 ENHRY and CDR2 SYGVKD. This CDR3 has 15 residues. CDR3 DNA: TGTGCAATTAGAGCGACGGGACAGGGGGGCCCTGAAGCTTTCTTT. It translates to CAIRATGQGGPEAFF.

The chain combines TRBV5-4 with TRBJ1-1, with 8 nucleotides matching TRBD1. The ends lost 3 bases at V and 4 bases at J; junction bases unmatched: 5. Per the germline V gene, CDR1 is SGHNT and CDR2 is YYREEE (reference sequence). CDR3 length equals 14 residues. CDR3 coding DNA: TGTGCCAGCAGCTCGCAGGGGGCGGTCACTGAAGCTTTCTTT. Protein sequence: CASSSQGAVTEAFF. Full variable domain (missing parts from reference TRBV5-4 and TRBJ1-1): ETGVTQSPTHLIKTRGQQVTLRCSSQSGHNTVSWYQQALGQGPQFIFQYYREEENGRGNFPPRFSGLQFPNYSSELNVNALELDDSALYLCASSSQGAVTEAFFGQGTRLTVV.

The CDR3: CASSEEETQYF. The CDR3 coding sequence is TGTGCCAGCAGTGAGGAGGAGACCCAGTACTTC. The chain is built from TRBV2 and TRBJ2-5; no clear D gene. Germline CDR1 SNHLY, CDR2 FYNNEI. V dropped 3 bases and J dropped 5 bases, with 4 bases sitting between them. This CDR3 contains 11 residues.

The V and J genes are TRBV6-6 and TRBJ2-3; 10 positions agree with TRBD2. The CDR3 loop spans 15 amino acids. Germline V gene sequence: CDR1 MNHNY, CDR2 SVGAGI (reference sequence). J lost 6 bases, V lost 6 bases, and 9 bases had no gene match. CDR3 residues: CASRPTSGSRDTQYF. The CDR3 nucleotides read TGTGCCAGCAGGCCGACTAGCGGGTCCAGGGATACGCAGTATTTT.

The DNA for the CDR3 is TGTGCCACCAGCCGGGACAGTGGCCCTGGGGCTAATGAAAAACTGTTTTTT. Translated: CATSRDSGPGANEKLFF. The chain is built from TRBV24-1 and TRBJ1-4; TRBD1 matches 7 bases. CDR1 is KGHDR, CDR2 SFDVKD, per germline. V was clipped by 7 bases and J by 3 bases; unmatched bases: 13. The CDR3 is made up of 17 amino acids.

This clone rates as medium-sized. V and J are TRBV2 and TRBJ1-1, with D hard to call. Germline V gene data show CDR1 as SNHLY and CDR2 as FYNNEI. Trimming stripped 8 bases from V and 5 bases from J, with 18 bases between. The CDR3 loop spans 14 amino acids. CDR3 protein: CASAVAAVGTEAFF. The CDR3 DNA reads TGTGCCAGCGCGGTGGCGGCGGTAGGAACTGAAGCTTTCTTT.

In DNA form, the CDR3 reads TGTGCCAGTAGTATCTCAGCGGGGGACAAGCAGTACTTC. This gives the protein CASSISAGDKQYF. The chain joins TRBV19 to TRBJ2-7, with 8 bases lining up with TRBD2. From germline, CDR1 is LNHDA and CDR2 SQIVND (reference sequence). There are 13 residues in the CDR3. V lost 3 bases to trimming and J lost 8 bases; unmatched junction nucleotides: 6.

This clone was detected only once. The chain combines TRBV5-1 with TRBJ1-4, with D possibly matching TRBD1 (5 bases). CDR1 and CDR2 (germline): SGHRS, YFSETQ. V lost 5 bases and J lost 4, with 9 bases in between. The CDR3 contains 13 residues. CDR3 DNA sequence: TGCGCCAGCAGACAGGCCGTTAATGAAAAACTGTTTTTT. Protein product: CASRQAVNEKLFF.

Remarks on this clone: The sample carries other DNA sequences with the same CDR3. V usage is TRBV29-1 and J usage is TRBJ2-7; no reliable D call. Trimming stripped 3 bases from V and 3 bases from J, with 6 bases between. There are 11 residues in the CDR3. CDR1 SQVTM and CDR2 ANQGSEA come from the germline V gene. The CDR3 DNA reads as TGCAGCGTTGAGTCCTTCTACGAGCAGTACTTC. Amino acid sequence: CSVESFYEQYF.

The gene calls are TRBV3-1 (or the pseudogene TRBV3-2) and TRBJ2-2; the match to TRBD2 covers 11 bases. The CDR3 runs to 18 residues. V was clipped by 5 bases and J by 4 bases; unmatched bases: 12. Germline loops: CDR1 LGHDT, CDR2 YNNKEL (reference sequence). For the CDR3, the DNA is TGTGCCAGCAGCAGACCGGGACAGCTAGCGGGAGGCACCGGGGAGCTGTTTTTT. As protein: CASSRPGQLAGGTGELFF.